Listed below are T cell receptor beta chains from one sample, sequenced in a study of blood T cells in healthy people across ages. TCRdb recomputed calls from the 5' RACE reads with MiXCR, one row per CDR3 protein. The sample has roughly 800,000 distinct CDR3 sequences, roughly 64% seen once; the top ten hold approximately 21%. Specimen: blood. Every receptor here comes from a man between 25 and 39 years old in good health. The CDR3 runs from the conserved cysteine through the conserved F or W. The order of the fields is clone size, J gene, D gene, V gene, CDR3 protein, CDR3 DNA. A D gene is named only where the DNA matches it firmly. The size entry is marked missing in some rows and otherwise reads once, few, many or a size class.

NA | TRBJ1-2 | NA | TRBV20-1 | CSARPYNDNYGYTF | TGCAGTGCTAGACCTTACAACGATAACTATGGCTACACCTTC
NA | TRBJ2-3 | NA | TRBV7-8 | CASSLSGSHQTDTQYF | TGTGCCAGCAGCTTATCAGGCTCCCATCAAACAGATACGCAGTATTTT
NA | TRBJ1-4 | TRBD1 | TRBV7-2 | CASSLLGQGEKLFF | TGTGCCAGCAGCTTATTGGGACAGGGTGAAAAACTGTTTTTT
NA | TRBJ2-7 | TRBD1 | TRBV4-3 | CASSQDWTGFYEQYF | TGCGCCAGCAGCCAAGATTGGACAGGGTTCTACGAGCAGTACTTC
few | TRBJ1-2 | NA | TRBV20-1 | CSVGGRLNYGYTF | TGCAGTGTGGGAGGGCGGCTCAACTATGGCTACACCTTC
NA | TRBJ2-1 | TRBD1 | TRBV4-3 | CASSQDWTGSYNEQFF | TGCGCCAGCAGCCAAGACTGGACAGGCTCCTACAATGAGCAGTTCTTC
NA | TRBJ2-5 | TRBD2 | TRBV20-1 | CSARLRLAGPNNEQYF | TGCAGTGCTAGGTTGCGACTAGCGGGGCCTAACAATGAGCAGTACTTC
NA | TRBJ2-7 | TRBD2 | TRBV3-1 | CASSGSAGTSDDEQYF | TGTGCCAGCAGCGGAAGTGCGGGGACTAGCGACGACGAGCAGTACTTC
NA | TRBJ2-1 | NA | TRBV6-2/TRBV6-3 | CASRSQVSYNEQFF | TGTGCCAGCAGATCTCAGGTCTCCTACAATGAGCAGTTCTTC
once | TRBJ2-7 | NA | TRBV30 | CAWKQGGSSSGKIYEQYF | TGTGCCTGGAAACAGGGAGGGTCGTCTAGCGGCAAGATCTACGAGCAGTACTTC